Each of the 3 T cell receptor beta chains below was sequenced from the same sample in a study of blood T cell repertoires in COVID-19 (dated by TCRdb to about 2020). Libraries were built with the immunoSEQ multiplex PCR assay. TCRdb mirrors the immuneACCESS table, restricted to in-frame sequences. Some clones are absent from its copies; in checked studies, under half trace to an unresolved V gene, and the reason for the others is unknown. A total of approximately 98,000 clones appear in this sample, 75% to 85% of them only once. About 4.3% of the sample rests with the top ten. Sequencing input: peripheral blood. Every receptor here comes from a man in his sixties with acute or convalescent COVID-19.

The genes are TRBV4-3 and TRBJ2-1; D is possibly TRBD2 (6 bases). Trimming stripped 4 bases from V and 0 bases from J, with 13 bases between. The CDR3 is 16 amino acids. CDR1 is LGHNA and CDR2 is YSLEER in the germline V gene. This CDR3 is CASSRDGTYSYNEQFF. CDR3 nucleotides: TGCGCCAGCAGCCGAGACGGGACTTACTCCTACAATGAGCAGTTCTTC.

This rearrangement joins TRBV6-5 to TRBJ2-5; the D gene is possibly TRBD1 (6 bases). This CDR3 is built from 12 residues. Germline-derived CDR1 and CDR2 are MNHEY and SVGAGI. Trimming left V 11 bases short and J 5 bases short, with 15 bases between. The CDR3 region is CACTAGVETQYF. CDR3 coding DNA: TGTGCCTGCACGGCAGGGGTGGAGACCCAGTACTTC.

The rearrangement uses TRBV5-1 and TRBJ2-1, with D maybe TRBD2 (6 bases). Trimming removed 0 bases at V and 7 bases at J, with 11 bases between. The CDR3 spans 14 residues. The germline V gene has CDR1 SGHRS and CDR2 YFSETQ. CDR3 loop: CASSLGEGRNEQFF. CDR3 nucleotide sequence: TGCGCCAGCAGCTTGGGTGAGGGGAGGAATGAGCAGTTCTTC.